Listed here is a single T cell receptor beta chain. This entry comes from a study of T-cell memory formation after mild COVID-19. The junction had 4 bases not matched to a gene; V was cut back by 4 bases and J by 3 bases. Germline V gene lookup returns CDR1 SGHRS and CDR2 YFSETQ. The CDR3 totals 14 residues. TCRdb independently ran MiXCR on the 5' RACE reads; one entry per CDR3 protein. The repertoire includes more than 350,000 distinct CDR3 sequences, about a sixth of them detected once, and roughly 21% sits in the top ten. The rearrangement joins TRBV5-1 to TRBJ1-2; 9 positions match TRBD1. Input material: PBMCs or a T cell subset sorted from them (not recorded which). The sequence derives from a young man who had mild COVID-19 (a few samples of this study predate the infection). Cell type and time point are not known. The CDR3 DNA reads as TGCGCCAGCAGCCCCCGGGACAGGGACTATGGCTACACCTTC. Translated: CASSPRDRDYGYTF.